The 8 T cell receptor beta chains reported below all come from one sample, sequenced in a study of breast tumors, draining lymph nodes, adjacent tissues. Using its own MiXCR run on the multiplex PCR reads, TCRdb lists one record per CDR3 protein. The sample gives more than 250,000 distinct CDR3 sequences, under 35% of which show up once; more than 1% is in the top ten. Samples came from axillary lymph nodes draining the breast cancer. What was sequenced was axillary lymph node tissue. The source is a female donor with breast cancer. Some clones in this sample may be carry-over from other donors' samples.

This clonotype was seen only a few times. V is TRBV27 and J is TRBJ2-7; 7 nucleotides match TRBD2. V was clipped by 2 bases and J by 3 bases; unmatched bases: 7. CDR3 size: 15 residues. CDR1 is MNHEY and CDR2 is SMNVEV in the germline V gene (reference sequence). CDR3 protein: CASSLGPSGLYEQYF. CDR3 DNA sequence: TGTGCCAGCAGTTTAGGGCCTAGCGGACTCTACGAGCAGTACTTC.

Regarding this clonotype: It may be a read error: a sequence one base away is much more abundant. The genes are TRBV11-2 and TRBJ2-7; TRBD2 matches at 10 bases. Germline V gene data show CDR1 as SGHAT and CDR2 as FQNNGV. This CDR3 has 14 residues. The trim removed 3 bases at V and 6 bases at J, leaving 5 bases unmatched. Here the CDR3 DNA reads TGTGCCAGCAGCTTTAGCGGGAGGAGGGGCGAGCAGTACTTC. Protein: CASSFSGRRGEQYF.

This clonotype was counted at least ten times. The V and J genes are TRBV19 and TRBJ1-5; D unclear. The CDR3 extends over 13 amino acids. Germline CDR1 reads LNHDA; CDR2 reads SQIVND (reference sequence). Trimming took 5 bases from V and 3 from J, leaving 8 bases between them. The CDR3 spells CASSGQYNQPQHF. CDR3 nucleotide sequence: TGTGCCAGTAGTGGGCAGTACAATCAGCCCCAGCATTTT.

Notes on this clonotype: Germline is not matched at one junction end, which may reflect a read error. In DNA, the CDR3 is TGTGGCAGCAGCTTTTCCTACGAGCAGTACTTC. This encodes CGSSFSYEQYF. This chain joins TRBV5-6 and TRBJ2-7, with no clear D. The CDR3 totals 11 residues. In germline, CDR1 is SGHDT, CDR2 YYEEEE.

Ten or more counts support this clonotype. The V and J genes are TRBV4-3 and TRBJ2-1, with 8 bases that match TRBD2. The CDR3 consists of 16 residues. CDR1 is LGHNA, CDR2 YSLEER, per germline. The V segment lost 0 bases and the J segment 5 bases; nucleotides outside the gene matches: 6. The chain's CDR3 is CASSQDPSGRDNEQFF. The CDR3 nucleotides read TGCGCCAGCAGCCAAGATCCCAGCGGGAGAGACAATGAGCAGTTCTTC.

With regard to this clonotype: With a much larger clone just one base away, this may be a read error. The gene calls are TRBV20-1 and TRBJ2-3; D remains unclear. Per the germline V gene, CDR1 is DFQATT and CDR2 is SNEGSKA (reference sequence). The CDR3 runs 14 residues. CDR3 loop: CSARDRLSTATQYF. The CDR3 region has the DNA TGCAGTGCTAGAGATCGGCTTAGCACAGCTACGCAGTATTTT.

This clonotype was seen at least ten times. The rearrangement joins TRBV7-9 to TRBJ2-5, with 15 bases matching TRBD2. Germline V CDR1 and CDR2: SEHNR, FQNEAQ (reference sequence). V shed 4 bases, J shed 5 bases, and the junction held 8 bases outside the gene matches. CDR3 length: 17 residues. For the CDR3, the DNA is TGTGCCAGCAGCTCCAACCCGGGGACTAGCGGGAGGGAGACCCAGTACTTC. It is translated as CASSSNPGTSGRETQYF. Drawing the rest from reference TRBV7-9 and TRBJ2-5, the complete variable domain is DTGVSQNPRHKITKRGQNVTFRCDPISEHNRLYWYRQTLGQGPEFLTYFQNEAQLEKSRLLSDRFSAERPKGSFSTLEIQRTEQGDSAMYLCASSSNPGTSGRETQYFGPGTRLLVL.

In this sample, this clonotype turned up many times. The gene calls are TRBV4-1 and TRBJ2-5, with TRBD1 matching 8 bases. This CDR3 is 14 amino acids long. V lost 5 bases and J lost 1; bases outside the gene matches: 3. Per the germline V gene, CDR1 is MGHRA and CDR2 is YSYEKL. CDR3 in DNA: TGCGCCAGCAGCTACGGACAGGGCCAAGAGACCCAGTACTTC. It codes for CASSYGQGQETQYF.